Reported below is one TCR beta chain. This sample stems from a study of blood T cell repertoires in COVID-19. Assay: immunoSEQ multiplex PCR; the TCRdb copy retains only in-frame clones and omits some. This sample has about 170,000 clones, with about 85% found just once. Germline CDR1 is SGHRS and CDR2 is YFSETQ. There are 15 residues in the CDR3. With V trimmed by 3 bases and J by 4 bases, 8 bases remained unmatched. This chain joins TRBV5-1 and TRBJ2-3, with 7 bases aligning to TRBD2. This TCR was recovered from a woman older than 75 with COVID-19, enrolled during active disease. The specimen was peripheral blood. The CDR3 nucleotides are TGCGCCAGCAGCTCGCTCGTGGGGAGGGCAGATACGCAGTATTTT. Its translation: CASSSLVGRADTQYF.